These T cell receptor beta chains were read from a single sample in a study of blood T cell repertoires in COVID-19. Measured with immunoSEQ multiplex PCR; TCRdb has only the in-frame clones, and not every one. This repertoire shows roughly 200,000 clones, about three quarters found once; its top ten account for about 2.8%. The specimen was peripheral blood. The receptors stem from a woman older than 75 with active or convalescent COVID-19. Each CDR3 is given with its conserved first and last residue. The D gene is left open where the match is weak. The size field is filled for only some rows; it gives once, few, many or a size class.

NA	TRBV15	NA	TRBJ1-1	TGTGCCACCAGCAGAACGGTACACACTGAAGCTTTCTTT	CATSRTVHTEAFF
once	TRBV28	NA	TRBJ1-1	TGTGCCAGCAGTCCCCAGGTAGGACAGTACACTGAAGCTTTCTTT	CASSPQVGQYTEAFF
NA	TRBV4-1	NA	TRBJ1-3	TGCGCCAGCAGCCATGCAGTTTACTCTGGAAACACCATATATTTT	CASSHAVYSGNTIYF
once	TRBV4-1	TRBD2	TRBJ2-5	TGCGCCAGCAGCCAAGGGCAGACTAGCGGGGGGGCCGAAGAGACCCAGTACTTC	CASSQGQTSGGAEETQYF
NA	TRBV3-1/TRBV3-2	NA	TRBJ1-5	TGTGCCAGCAGCCAAGTCTCGGGTCAGCCCCAGCATTTT	CASSQVSGQPQHF
NA	TRBV29-1	NA	TRBJ2-3	TGCAGCGTTGGGGGGCCCCCGGGCGCAGATACGCAGTATTTT	CSVGGPPGADTQYF
NA	TRBV5-4	TRBD2	TRBJ2-1	TGTGCCAGCAGCTTGGGACTAGCGGGGGGTAGTGAGCAGTTCTTC	CASSLGLAGGSEQFF
once	TRBV7-8	TRBD2	TRBJ2-1	TGTGCCAGCAGCTTAGCTCCCGGGGGGGACAATGAGCAGTTCTTC	CASSLAPGGDNEQFF
NA	TRBV28	TRBD1	TRBJ1-6	TGTGCCAGCAGCTCGGGGACAGGGGGGAGGCCCCTCCACTTT	CASSSGTGGRPLHF
NA	TRBV4-1	NA	TRBJ2-5	TGCGCCAGCAGCCAACAGGGGTCGAGGCAAGAGACCCAGTACTTC	CASSQQGSRQETQYF
few	TRBV27	NA	TRBJ1-2	TGTGCCAGCAGCCGTCCAGGGTCACTATGGGGCTACACCTTC	CASSRPGSLWGYTF
NA	TRBV18	TRBD1	TRBJ1-5	TGTGCCAGCTCACCGGGACAGGGACGGGGGGGCCAGCCCCAGCATTTT	CASSPGQGRGGQPQHF
few	TRBV2	TRBD1	TRBJ1-6	TGTGCCAGCAGTGATAGGACAGGGGACAGGTCACCCCTCCACTTT	CASSDRTGDRSPLHF
few	TRBV6-2/TRBV6-3	NA	TRBJ1-6	TGTGCCAGCAGTCAGCGGGGACCCCTCCACTTT	CASSQRGPLHF
NA	TRBV5-1	NA	TRBJ2-1	TGCGCCAGCAGCTTGGGTTCGCGGGGCTACAATGAGCAGTTCTTC	CASSLGSRGYNEQFF
NA	TRBV29-1	NA	TRBJ2-5	TGCAGCGTTCCCTTAATGGGGGGGCCCAGGGAGACCCAGTACTTC	CSVPLMGGPRETQYF
once	TRBV15	TRBD1	TRBJ2-5	TGTGCCACCAGCACCATTCACAGGGGCGAGACCCAGTACTTC	CATSTIHRGETQYF